The clone carrying this T cell receptor beta chain was seen a few times. Its antigen remains unidentified. The data were obtained in a study of beta chain features in type 1 diabetes. Turning to the study itself: Healthy donors and patients showed comparable age, gender and cell yields. Investigators examined around 98 million sorted cells across all samples. General study findings and limits: With patients and controls alike, PCR might favor shorter templates to an equal degree.

Germline CDR1 is SNHLY and CDR2 is FYNNEI. V lost 6 bases to trimming and J lost 6 bases, with 10 bases between them. CDR3 length: 12 residues. Expressed TCRB transcripts got sequenced, as all isolated RNA was reverse transcribed. Naive, central memory and regulatory T cell samples averaged about 3.57 million reads. Repertoires were generated with immunoSEQ multiplex PCR, while TCRdb's copy carries only in-frame clones and drops some. The table shows hundreds of thousands of clones, with about 14% occurring only once. This sequence was found in a man younger than 35 in good health. This chain uses TRBV2 with TRBJ2-3; D gene ambiguous. Sequenced input: naive CD4+ T cells from blood. The CDR3, as DNA: TGTGCCAGCAGCCCCTTGGGGGATACGCAGTATTTT. Residues: CASSPLGDTQYF.